The T cell receptor (beta chain) described here comes from a study of CD8 T cells in Susac syndrome. CD8+ and CD4+ T cells from blood underwent TCR beta sequencing. Through negative isolation, CD4+ and CD8+ T cells were obtained, while TEMRA cells were enriched using FACS. Random hexamers were used to reverse transcribe about 0.5 to 1 ug of RNA. An immunoSEQ multiplex PCR amplified TCR beta CDR3 over 54 Vbeta and 13 Jbeta. TCRdb reprocessed the immunoSEQ multiplex PCR reads with MiXCR, giving one entry per CDR3 protein. In the table there are 150,000 to 200,000 distinct CDR3 sequences, about 95% of which are singletons. The CDR3 extends over 9 amino acids. Per germline, CDR1 DFQATT and CDR2 SNEGSKA (reference sequence). V shed 8 bases and J shed 4 bases, with 5 bases lying between them.

This chain joins TRBV20-1 and TRBJ1-1; D is unclear. The sequence was obtained from a human donor with multiple sclerosis. The specimen was CD8+ T cells from PBMCs. CDR3: CSPSTEAFF. CDR3 nucleotide sequence: TGCAGTCCTTCCACTGAAGCTTTCTTT.